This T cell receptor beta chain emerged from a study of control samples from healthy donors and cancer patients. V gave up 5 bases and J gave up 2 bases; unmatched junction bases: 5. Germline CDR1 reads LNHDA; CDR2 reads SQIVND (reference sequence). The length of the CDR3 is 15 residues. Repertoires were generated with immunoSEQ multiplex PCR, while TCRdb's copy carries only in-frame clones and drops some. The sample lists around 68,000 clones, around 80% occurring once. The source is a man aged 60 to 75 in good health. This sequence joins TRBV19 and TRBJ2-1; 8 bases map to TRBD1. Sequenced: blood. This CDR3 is CASSDDRGPYNEQFF. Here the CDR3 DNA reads TGTGCCAGTAGTGACGACAGGGGTCCCTACAATGAGCAGTTCTTC.